These 14 T cell receptor beta chains were all obtained from the same sample, sequenced in a study of T cells in narcolepsy. Libraries were prepared by immunoSEQ multiplex PCR; TCRdb keeps only in-frame clonotypes and omits some of them. This table holds 27,000 or so clones, more than 75% found once. The sequenced sample consisted of memory (CD45RA-) CD4+ T cells from blood. The receptors originated from a human donor in good health.

The rearrangement joins TRBV28 to TRBJ2-1, with 11 nucleotides matching TRBD2. Germline V gene lookup returns CDR1 MDHEN and CDR2 SYDVKM. V lost 6 bases, J lost 3 bases, and 4 bases stayed unmatched. The CDR3 consists of 15 residues. The CDR3 DNA reads TGTGCCAGCAGGCGACTAGCGGGATACTACAATGAGCAGTTCTTC. Translated: CASRRLAGYYNEQFF.

The chain has TRBV9 and TRBJ2-1, with TRBD1 matching over 12 bases. There are 15 residues in the CDR3. Trimming cost V 2 bases and J 6 bases; bases outside gene matches: 3. Looked up from germline, CDR1 is SGDLS and CDR2 is YYNGEE. The CDR3: CASSVSGQGANEQFF. The CDR3 DNA reads as TGTGCCAGCAGCGTTTCGGGACAGGGGGCCAATGAGCAGTTCTTC.

This chain joins TRBV7-9 and TRBJ2-3, with D perhaps matching TRBD2 (5 bases). The CDR3 is 16 amino acids. The V and J ends lost 3 bases and 0 bases respectively, with 13 bases between them. Germline V gene data show CDR1 as SEHNR and CDR2 as FQNEAQ (reference sequence). CDR3 in amino acids: CASSFLPPGSTDTQYF. For the CDR3, the DNA is TGTGCCAGCAGCTTTCTCCCTCCGGGGAGCACAGATACGCAGTATTTT.

In DNA form, the CDR3 reads TGTGCCAGCTCTCCGGACAGCCATCAGCCCCAGCATTTT. Translating it yields CASSPDSHQPQHF. The rearrangement joins TRBV18 to TRBJ1-5; D is possibly TRBD1 (6 bases). The CDR3 totals 13 residues. Germline V gene sequence: CDR1 KGHSH, CDR2 LQKENI. V was shortened by 6 bases and J by 5 bases, with 11 bases between the two germline ends.

V gene TRBV6-5 combines with J gene TRBJ1-1, with no clear D. Trimming left V 6 bases short and J 1 base short, with 6 bases between. The CDR3 covers 12 residues. In germline, CDR1 is MNHEY, CDR2 SVGAGI. CDR3 in DNA: TGTGCCAGCAGGAGGCCGAACACTGAAGCTTTCTTT. It translates to CASRRPNTEAFF.

The V gene is TRBV2, the J gene TRBJ1-2; D might be TRBD1 (6 bases). CDR3 size: 14 residues. In germline, CDR1 is SNHLY, CDR2 FYNNEI. V gave up 3 bases and J gave up 7 bases, with 15 bases separating them. CDR3 protein: CASSDTSGVGGYTF. The CDR3 DNA sequence: TGTGCCAGCAGTGATACATCAGGGGTCGGTGGCTACACCTTC.

This clone appeared a single time. DNA for the CDR3: TGTGCCAGCAGCCTGGGTAGGGGGCCTACTGAAGCTTTCTTT. This sequence encodes CASSLGRGPTEAFF. The chain has TRBV7-3 and TRBJ1-1; 7 nucleotides agree with TRBD1. The CDR3 loop spans 14 amino acids. Germline V lookup: CDR1 SGHTA, CDR2 FQGTGA. J was trimmed by 5 bases and V by 5 bases; bases with no gene match: 8.

This chain joins TRBV27 and TRBJ2-1, with 8 bases aligning to TRBD1. V gave up 4 bases and J gave up 5 bases; unmatched junction bases: 4. The CDR3 is 14 amino acids. Germline-derived CDR1 and CDR2 are MNHEY and SMNVEV (reference sequence). CDR3: CASSYRGEDNEQFF. CDR3 DNA: TGTGCCAGCAGTTACAGGGGGGAGGACAATGAGCAGTTCTTC.

The chain is built from TRBV4-2 and TRBJ1-2; D gene unclear. The CDR3 totals 14 residues. V was shortened by 4 bases and J by 2 bases, with 11 bases between the two germline ends. CDR1 is LGHNA, CDR2 YNFKEQ, per germline. The CDR3 DNA is TGTGCCAGCAGCCCCCTTGAGGGAAACTATGGCTACACCTTC. Its translation: CASSPLEGNYGYTF.

J is TRBJ2-5 and V is TRBV9, with TRBD2 identical over 16 bases. Trimming at V came to 3 bases and at J to 4 bases, leaving 6 bases not matched to a gene. Germline V gene sequence: CDR1 SGDLS, CDR2 YYNGEE. The CDR3 is made up of 17 amino acids. The CDR3 loop is CASSAGTSGGAGETQYF. DNA for the CDR3: TGTGCCAGCAGCGCCGGGACTAGCGGGGGGGCCGGAGAGACCCAGTACTTC.

For this clone: The junction does not match germline at one end; this may be a read error. The chain couples TRBV7-7 to TRBJ2-5, with D perhaps assigned TRBD1 or TRBD2 (5 bases each). The CDR3 has 14 residues. Germline lookup yields CDR1 SSHAT and CDR2 FNYEAQ (reference sequence). CDR3 DNA: TGTGCTAGCAGCTTCAAGCTTTGGGGGGAGACCCAGTACTTC. This encodes CASSFKLWGETQYF.

This chain uses TRBV6-5 with TRBJ1-2; D remains ambiguous. The CDR3 is made up of 13 amino acids. V lost 5 bases to trimming and J lost 2 bases, with 9 bases between them. Germline CDR1 MNHEY, CDR2 SVGAGI. CDR3 amino acids: CASSEAQNYGYTF. The CDR3 nucleotides are TGTGCCAGCAGTGAAGCACAAAACTATGGCTACACCTTC.

This chain connects TRBV19 to TRBJ1-2, with D unclear. Germline V gives CDR1 LNHDA, CDR2 SQIVND (reference sequence). V gave up 9 bases and J gave up 0 bases, with 14 bases separating them. The CDR3 totals 14 residues. As DNA, the CDR3 is TGTGCCAGCAACGAGGTAGCTACTAACTATGGCTACACCTTC. Protein product: CASNEVATNYGYTF.

The CDR3 region is CASSYSSIRDEKLFF. DNA of the CDR3: TGTGCCAGCAGTTACTCGAGTATCCGGGATGAAAAACTGTTTTTT. The rearrangement joins TRBV6-6 to TRBJ1-4, with D hard to call. Trimming removed 0 bases from V and 6 bases from J, with 11 bases in between. CDR3 length: 15 amino acids. Germline-derived CDR1 and CDR2 are MNHNY and SVGAGI (reference sequence).